A single sample is the source of the 5 T cell receptor beta chains below, sequenced in a study of T cell repertoires in cytomegalovirus infection. TCRdb recomputed calls from the reads with MiXCR, one row per CDR3 protein. The profile shows approximately 140,000 distinct CDR3 sequences, approximately 24% of them singletons. The antigens of these receptors remain unknown. Source material: PBMCs, sequenced either directly or after in vitro stimulation (not recorded which). The receptors here all came from a human donor in good health (CMV status not recorded). Some clones in this sample may be carry-over from other donors' samples.

The chain links TRBV5-1 to TRBJ2-3; 7 positions match TRBD2. The CDR3 contains 16 residues. Germline loops: CDR1 SGHRS, CDR2 YFSETQ. J was trimmed by 6 bases and V by 0 bases; bases with no gene match: 10. The CDR3, as DNA: TGCGCCAGCAGCTTGGACCCCGGGAGGCCTGGGGATACGCAGTATTTT. Residues: CASSLDPGRPGDTQYF.

The chain has TRBV7-2 and TRBJ2-7; 7 bases fit TRBD1. CDR3 size: 15 residues. The germline V gene has CDR1 SGHTA and CDR2 FQGNSA. V was pared by 1 base and J by 7 bases, with 10 bases of the junction left unmatched. The CDR3 region is CASSLVLRDSREQYF. Here the CDR3 DNA reads TGTGCCAGCAGCTTAGTACTCAGGGACAGCCGGGAGCAGTACTTC.

This clonotype appeared a few times. The chain combines TRBV5-1 with TRBJ2-3; a possible D gene is TRBD2 (7 bases). CDR3 length equals 16 residues. V lost 0 bases, J lost 0 bases, and 11 bases lay in between. CDR1 SGHRS and CDR2 YFSETQ come from the germline V gene. The CDR3 loop is CASSLVRGASTDTQYF. The CDR3 DNA is TGCGCCAGCAGCTTGGTTCGGGGGGCTAGCACAGATACGCAGTATTTT.

This clonotype turned up a few times. The chain combines TRBV27 with TRBJ2-5; TRBD2 is a possible D gene (5 bases). Germline V gene lookup returns CDR1 MNHEY and CDR2 SMNVEV (reference sequence). The V and J ends lost 8 bases and 9 bases respectively, with 19 bases between them. The CDR3 loop spans 13 amino acids. For the CDR3, the DNA is TGTGCCAGCGTCTCAGTTGCAGAGGGTGCCCAGTACTTC. Protein: CASVSVAEGAQYF.

This chain links TRBV7-8 with TRBJ2-1; D is ambiguous. This CDR3 is built from 16 residues. V was clipped by 4 bases and J by 9 bases, with 22 bases between them. Germline assignment: CDR1 SGHVS and CDR2 FQNEAQ. The CDR3 sequence: CASSYSPGLGSSEQFF. The CDR3, as DNA: TGTGCCAGCAGCTATAGTCCGGGTTTAGGTAGCAGTGAGCAGTTCTTC.